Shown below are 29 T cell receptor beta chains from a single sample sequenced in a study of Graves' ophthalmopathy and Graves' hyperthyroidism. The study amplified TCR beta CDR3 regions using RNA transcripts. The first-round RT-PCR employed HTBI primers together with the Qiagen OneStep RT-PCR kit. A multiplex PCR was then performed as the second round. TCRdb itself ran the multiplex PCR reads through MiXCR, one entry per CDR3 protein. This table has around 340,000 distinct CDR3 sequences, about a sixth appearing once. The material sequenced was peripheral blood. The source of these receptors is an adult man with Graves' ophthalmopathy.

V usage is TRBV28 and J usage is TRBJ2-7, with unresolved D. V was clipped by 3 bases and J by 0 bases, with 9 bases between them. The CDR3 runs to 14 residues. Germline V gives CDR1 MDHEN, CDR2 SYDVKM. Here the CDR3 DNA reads TGTGCCAGCAGTTTTCCTCCCGACTCCTACGAGCAGTACTTC. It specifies CASSFPPDSYEQYF.

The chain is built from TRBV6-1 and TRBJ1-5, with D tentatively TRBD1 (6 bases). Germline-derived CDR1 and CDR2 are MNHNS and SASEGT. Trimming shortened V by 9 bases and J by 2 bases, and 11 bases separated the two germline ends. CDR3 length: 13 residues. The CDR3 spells CARSRGCNQPQHF. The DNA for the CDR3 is TGTGCCAGGAGCAGGGGTTGCAATCAGCCCCAGCATTTT.

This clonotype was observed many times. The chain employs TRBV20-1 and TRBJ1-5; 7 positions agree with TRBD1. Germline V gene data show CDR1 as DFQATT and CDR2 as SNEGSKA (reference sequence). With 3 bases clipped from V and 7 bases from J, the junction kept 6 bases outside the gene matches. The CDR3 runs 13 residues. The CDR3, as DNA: TGCAGTGCTAGTGGAGGGGGCGGGCAGCCCCAGCATTTT. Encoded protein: CSASGGGGQPQHF.

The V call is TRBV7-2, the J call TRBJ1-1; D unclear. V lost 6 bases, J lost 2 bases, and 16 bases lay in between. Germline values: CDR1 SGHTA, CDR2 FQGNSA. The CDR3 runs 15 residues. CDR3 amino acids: CASRSSRTVNTEAFF. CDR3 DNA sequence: TGTGCCAGCAGATCCAGCCGGACCGTCAACACTGAAGCTTTCTTT.

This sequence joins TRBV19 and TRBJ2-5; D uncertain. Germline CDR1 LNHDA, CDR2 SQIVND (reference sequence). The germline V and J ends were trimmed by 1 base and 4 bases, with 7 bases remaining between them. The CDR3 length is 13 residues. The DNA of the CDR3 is TGTGCCAGTAGTATAGGGACCGGAGAGACCCAGTACTTC. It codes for CASSIGTGETQYF. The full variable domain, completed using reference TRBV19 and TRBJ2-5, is DGGITQSPKYLFRKEGQNVTLSCEQNLNHDAMYWYRQDPGQGLRLIYYSQIVNDFQKGDIAEGYSVSREKKESFPLTVTSAQKNPTAFYLCASSIGTGETQYFGPGTRLLVL.

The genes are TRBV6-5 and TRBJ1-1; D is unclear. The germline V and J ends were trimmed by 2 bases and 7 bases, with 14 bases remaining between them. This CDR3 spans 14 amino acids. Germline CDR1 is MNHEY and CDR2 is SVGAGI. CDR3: CASSYDARLGEAFF. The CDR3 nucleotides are TGTGCCAGCAGTTACGACGCCCGTTTGGGTGAAGCTTTCTTT.

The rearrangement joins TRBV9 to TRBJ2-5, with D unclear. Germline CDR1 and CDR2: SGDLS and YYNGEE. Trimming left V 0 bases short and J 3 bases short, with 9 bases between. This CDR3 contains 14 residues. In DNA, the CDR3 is TGTGCCAGCAGCGTAGCAGGTCTAAAAGAGACCCAGTACTTC. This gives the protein CASSVAGLKETQYF. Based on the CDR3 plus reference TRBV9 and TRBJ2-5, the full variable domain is DSGVTQTPKHLITATGQRVTLRCSPRSGDLSVYWYQQSLDQGLQFLIQYYNGEERAKGNILERFSAQQFPDLHSELNLSSLELGDSALYFCASSVAGLKETQYFGPGTRLLVL.

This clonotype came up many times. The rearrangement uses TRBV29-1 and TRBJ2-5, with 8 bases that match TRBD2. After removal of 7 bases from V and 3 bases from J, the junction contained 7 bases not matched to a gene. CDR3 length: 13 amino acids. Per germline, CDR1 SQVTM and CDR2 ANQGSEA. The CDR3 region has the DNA TGCAGCGGGGAAGCGGGAGTAAAAGAGACCCAGTACTTC. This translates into CSGEAGVKETQYF. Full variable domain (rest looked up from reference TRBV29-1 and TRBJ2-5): SAVISQKPSRDICQRGTSLTIQCQVDSQVTMMFWYRQQPGQSLTLIATANQGSEATYESGFVIDKFPISRPNLTFSTLTVSNMSPEDSSIYLCSGEAGVKETQYFGPGTRLLVL.

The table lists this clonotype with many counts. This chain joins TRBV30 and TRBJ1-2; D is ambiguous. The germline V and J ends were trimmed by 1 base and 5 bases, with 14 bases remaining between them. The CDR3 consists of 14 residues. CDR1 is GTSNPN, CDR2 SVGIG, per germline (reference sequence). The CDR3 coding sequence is TGTGCCTGGAGTGGGACGGGCCGACCTTATGGCTACACCTTC. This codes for CAWSGTGRPYGYTF.

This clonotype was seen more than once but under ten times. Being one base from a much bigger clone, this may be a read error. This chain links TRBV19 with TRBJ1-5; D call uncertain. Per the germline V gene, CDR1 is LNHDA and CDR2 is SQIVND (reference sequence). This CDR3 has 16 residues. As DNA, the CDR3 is TGTGCCAGTGGTATACCCGCAGGAATCTCCAATCAGCCCCAGCATTTT. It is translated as CASGIPAGISNQPQHF.

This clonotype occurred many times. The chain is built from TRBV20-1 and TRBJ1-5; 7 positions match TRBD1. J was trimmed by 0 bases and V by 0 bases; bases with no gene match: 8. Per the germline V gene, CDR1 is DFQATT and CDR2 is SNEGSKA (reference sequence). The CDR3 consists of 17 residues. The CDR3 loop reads CSARERGQTNSNQPQHF. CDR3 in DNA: TGCAGTGCTAGAGAGAGGGGACAGACCAATAGCAATCAGCCCCAGCATTTT.

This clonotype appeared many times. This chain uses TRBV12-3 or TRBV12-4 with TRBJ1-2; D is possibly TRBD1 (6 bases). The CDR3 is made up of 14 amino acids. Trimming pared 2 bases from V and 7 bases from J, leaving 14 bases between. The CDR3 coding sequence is TGTGCCAGCAGTTTACATTCAGGGGATTTTGGCTACACCTTC. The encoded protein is CASSLHSGDFGYTF.

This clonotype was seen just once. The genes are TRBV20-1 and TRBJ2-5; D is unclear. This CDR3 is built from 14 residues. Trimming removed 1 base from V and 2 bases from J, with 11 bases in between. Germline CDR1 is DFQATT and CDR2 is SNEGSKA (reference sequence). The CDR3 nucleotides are TGCAGTGCTAGAGCGACCGGCATACAAGAGACCCAGTACTTC. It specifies CSARATGIQETQYF.

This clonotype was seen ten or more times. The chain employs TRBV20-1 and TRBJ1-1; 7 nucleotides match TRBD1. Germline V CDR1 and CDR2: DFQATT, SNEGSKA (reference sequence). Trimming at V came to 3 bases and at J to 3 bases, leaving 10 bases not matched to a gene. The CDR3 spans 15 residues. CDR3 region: CSARKGGFRDTEAFF. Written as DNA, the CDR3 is TGCAGTGCTAGGAAAGGGGGCTTTAGGGACACTGAAGCTTTCTTT.

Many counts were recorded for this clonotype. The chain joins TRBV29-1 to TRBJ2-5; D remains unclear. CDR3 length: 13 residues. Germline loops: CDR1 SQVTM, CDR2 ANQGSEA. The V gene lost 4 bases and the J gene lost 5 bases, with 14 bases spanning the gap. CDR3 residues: CSVVAESGETQYF. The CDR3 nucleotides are TGCAGCGTTGTAGCAGAATCTGGGGAGACCCAGTACTTC.

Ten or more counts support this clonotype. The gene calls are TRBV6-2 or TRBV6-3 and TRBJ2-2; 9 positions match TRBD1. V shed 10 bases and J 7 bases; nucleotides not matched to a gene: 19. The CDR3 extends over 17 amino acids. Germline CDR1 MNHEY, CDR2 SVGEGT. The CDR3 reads CANTRTGDPPHNGELFF. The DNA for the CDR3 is TGTGCCAACACCCGGACAGGGGATCCCCCACACAACGGGGAGCTGTTTTTT.

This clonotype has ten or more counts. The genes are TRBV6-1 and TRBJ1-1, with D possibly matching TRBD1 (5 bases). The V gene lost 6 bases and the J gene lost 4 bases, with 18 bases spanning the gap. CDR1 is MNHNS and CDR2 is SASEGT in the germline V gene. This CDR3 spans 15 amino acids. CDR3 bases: TGTGCCAGCAGAAAGTCCGGGGCTACTAGCACTGAAGCTTTCTTT. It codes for CASRKSGATSTEAFF.

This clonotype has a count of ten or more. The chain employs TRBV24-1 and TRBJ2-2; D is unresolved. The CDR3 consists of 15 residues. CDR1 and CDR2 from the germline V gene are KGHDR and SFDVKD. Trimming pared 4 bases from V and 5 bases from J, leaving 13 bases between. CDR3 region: CATSDPLVNTGELFF. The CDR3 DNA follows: TGTGCCACCAGTGACCCCCTAGTGAATACCGGGGAGCTGTTTTTT.

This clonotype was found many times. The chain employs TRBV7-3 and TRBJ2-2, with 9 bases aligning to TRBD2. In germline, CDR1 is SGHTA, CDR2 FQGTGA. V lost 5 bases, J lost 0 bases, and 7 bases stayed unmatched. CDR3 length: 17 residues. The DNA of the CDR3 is TGTGCCAGCAGCCCAATTAGCGGGGGCTCGAACACCGGGGAGCTGTTTTTT. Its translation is CASSPISGGSNTGELFF.

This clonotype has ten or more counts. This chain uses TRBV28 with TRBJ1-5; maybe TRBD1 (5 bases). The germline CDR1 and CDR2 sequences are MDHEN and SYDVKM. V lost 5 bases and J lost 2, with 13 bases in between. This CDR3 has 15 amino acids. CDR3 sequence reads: CASSPHGGGNQPQHF. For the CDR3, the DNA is TGTGCCAGCAGTCCCCACGGGGGGGGCAATCAGCCCCAGCATTTT.

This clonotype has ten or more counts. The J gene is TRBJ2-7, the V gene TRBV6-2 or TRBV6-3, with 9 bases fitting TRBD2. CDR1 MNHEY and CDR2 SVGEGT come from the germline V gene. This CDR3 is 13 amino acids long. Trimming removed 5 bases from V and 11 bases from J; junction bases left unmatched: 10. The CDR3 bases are TGTGCCAGCAGTAGGCTAGCGGGAACGGAGGAGTACTTC. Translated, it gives CASSRLAGTEEYF.

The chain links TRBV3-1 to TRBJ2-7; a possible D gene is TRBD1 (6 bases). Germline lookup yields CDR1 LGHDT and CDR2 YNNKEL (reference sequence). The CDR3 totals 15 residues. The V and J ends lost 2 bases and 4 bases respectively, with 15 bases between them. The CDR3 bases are TGTGCCAGCAGCCAAAGACATCAGACAGGATACGAGCAGTACTTC. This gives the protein CASSQRHQTGYEQYF.

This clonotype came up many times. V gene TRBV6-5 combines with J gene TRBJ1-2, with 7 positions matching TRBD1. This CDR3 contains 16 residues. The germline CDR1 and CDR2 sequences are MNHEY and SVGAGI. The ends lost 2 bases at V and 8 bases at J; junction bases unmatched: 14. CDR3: CASSYGGQPLYWGYTF. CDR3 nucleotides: TGTGCCAGCAGTTACGGGGGACAGCCCCTCTATTGGGGCTACACCTTC.

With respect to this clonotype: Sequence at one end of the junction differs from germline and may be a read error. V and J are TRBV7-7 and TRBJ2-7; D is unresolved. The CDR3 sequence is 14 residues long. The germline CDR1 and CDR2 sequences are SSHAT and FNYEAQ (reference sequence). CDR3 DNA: TGTGCTAGCAGCTTAACAGACAAGAGCTACGAGCAGTACTTC. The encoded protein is CASSLTDKSYEQYF.

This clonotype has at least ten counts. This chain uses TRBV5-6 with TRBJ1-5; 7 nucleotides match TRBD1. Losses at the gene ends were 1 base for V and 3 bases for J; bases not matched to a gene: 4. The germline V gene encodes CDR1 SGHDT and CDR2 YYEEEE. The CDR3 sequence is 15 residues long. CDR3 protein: CASSLMGQFNQPQHF. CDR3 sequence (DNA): TGTGCCAGCAGCTTGATGGGACAGTTCAATCAGCCCCAGCATTTT.

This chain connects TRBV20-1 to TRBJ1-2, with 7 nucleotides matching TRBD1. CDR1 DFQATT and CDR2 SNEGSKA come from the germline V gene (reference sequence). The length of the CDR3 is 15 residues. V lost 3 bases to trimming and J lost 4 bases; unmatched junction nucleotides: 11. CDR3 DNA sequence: TGCAGTGCTAGGGAGACAGGGATAGTGCTCTATGGCTACACCTTC. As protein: CSARETGIVLYGYTF.

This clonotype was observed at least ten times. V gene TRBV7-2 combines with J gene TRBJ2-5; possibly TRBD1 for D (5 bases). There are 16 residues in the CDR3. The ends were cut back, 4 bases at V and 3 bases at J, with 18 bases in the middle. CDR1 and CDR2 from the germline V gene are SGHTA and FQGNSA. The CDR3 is CASSSFGQGVKETQYF. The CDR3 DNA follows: TGTGCCAGCAGCTCGTTCGGGCAGGGCGTTAAAGAGACCCAGTACTTC.

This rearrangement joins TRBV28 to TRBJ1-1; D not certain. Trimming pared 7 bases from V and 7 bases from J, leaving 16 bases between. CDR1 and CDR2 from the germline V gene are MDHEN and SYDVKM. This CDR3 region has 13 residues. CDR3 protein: CASNRTPGSEAFF. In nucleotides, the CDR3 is TGTGCCAGCAACCGAACTCCGGGAAGTGAAGCTTTCTTT.

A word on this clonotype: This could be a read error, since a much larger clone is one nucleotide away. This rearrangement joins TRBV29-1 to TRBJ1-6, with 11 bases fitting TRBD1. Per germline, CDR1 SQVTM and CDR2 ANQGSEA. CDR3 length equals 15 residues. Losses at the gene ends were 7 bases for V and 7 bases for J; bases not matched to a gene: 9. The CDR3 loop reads CSDSLGTGGNSPLHF. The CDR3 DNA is TGCAGCGACTCCCTGGGGACAGGGGGAAATTCACCCCTCCACTTT.